Each of the 14 T cell receptor beta chains below was sequenced from the same sample in a study of blood T cell repertoires in COVID-19. The assay was immunoSEQ multiplex PCR, and TCRdb's table has in-frame clones only and misses some. The repertoire holds 95,000 to 110,000 clones, with around 90% as singletons. The sample was peripheral blood. These receptor sequences come from a man in his forties with active or convalescent COVID-19.

This chain connects TRBV10-1 to TRBJ2-1; weak D call: TRBD2 (5 bases). Germline V CDR1 and CDR2: WNHNN, SYGVQD (reference sequence). With 10 bases removed from V and 0 bases from J, the gap between germline ends came to 13 bases. The CDR3 sequence is 14 residues long. CDR3 sequence reads: CATSGGFSYNEQFF. The CDR3 region has the DNA TGCGCCACATCCGGAGGTTTCTCCTACAATGAGCAGTTCTTC.

This chain connects TRBV4-3 to TRBJ1-1, with D unclear. V lost 1 base to trimming and J lost 2 bases, with 20 bases between them. This CDR3 is built from 18 residues. The germline V gene has CDR1 LGHNA and CDR2 YSLEER. The CDR3 here is CASSQVLAGTPLNTEAFF. The CDR3 nucleotides read TGCGCCAGCAGCCAAGTATTAGCCGGTACACCTTTAAACACTGAAGCTTTCTTT.

On this clone itself: This specimen includes other DNA sequences encoding the same CDR3. V is TRBV5-1 and J is TRBJ2-1; 11 bases fit TRBD2. There are 15 residues in the CDR3. The germline V gene has CDR1 SGHRS and CDR2 YFSETQ. The trim removed 3 bases at V and 1 base at J, leaving 0 bases unmatched. The DNA for the CDR3 is TGCGCCAGCAGCTCTAGCGGGGGGTCCTACAATGAGCAGTTCTTC. This encodes CASSSSGGSYNEQFF.

The chain carries TRBV10-3 and TRBJ1-1; 11 positions agree with TRBD1. The V gene's germline CDR1 is ENHRY and CDR2 SYGVKD. This CDR3 has 14 amino acids. Trimming removed 7 bases from V and 0 bases from J; junction bases left unmatched: 1. The CDR3 DNA reads as TGTGCCATCAAGGGACAGGGGGTGAACACTGAAGCTTTCTTT. It translates to CAIKGQGVNTEAFF.

The sample holds a few counts of this clone. The V and J genes are TRBV4-3 and TRBJ1-5; D is undetermined. V lost 0 bases, J lost 8 bases, and 11 bases lay in between. The CDR3 consists of 14 residues. Germline V CDR1 and CDR2: LGHNA, YSLEER. CDR3 region: CASSQDYRAEPQHF. The DNA of the CDR3 is TGCGCCAGCAGCCAAGATTACCGTGCGGAGCCCCAGCATTTT.

The V and J genes are TRBV19 and TRBJ2-5; 10 nucleotides agree with TRBD1. The J segment lost 4 bases and the V segment lost 4 bases, leaving 3 bases of the junction unmatched. This CDR3 contains 14 residues. Germline assignment: CDR1 LNHDA and CDR2 SQIVND (reference sequence). For the CDR3, the DNA is TGTGCCAGTAGTACGACAGGGGGCGGAGAGACCCAGTACTTC. This encodes CASSTTGGGETQYF.

CDR3 loop: CASSLKHSLFSSYNEQFF. DNA of the CDR3: TGCGCCAGCAGCTTGAAGCACAGTCTCTTTAGCTCCTACAATGAGCAGTTCTTC. This chain links TRBV5-1 with TRBJ2-1; D is ambiguous. CDR1 is SGHRS and CDR2 is YFSETQ in the germline V gene. Trimming pared 1 base from V and 0 bases from J, leaving 17 bases between. The CDR3 is made up of 18 amino acids. The entire variable domain, with the rest obtained from reference TRBV5-1 and TRBJ2-1, is as follows: KAGVTQTPRYLIKTRGQQVTLSCSPISGHRSVSWYQQTPGQGLQFLFEYFSETQRNKGNFPGRFSGRQFSNSRSEMNVSTLELGDSALYLCASSLKHSLFSSYNEQFFGPGTRLTVL.

The genes are TRBV19 and TRBJ2-7; 7 bases align to TRBD2. The V and J ends lost 3 bases and 0 bases, in that order; junction bases with no gene match: 8. Germline values: CDR1 LNHDA, CDR2 SQIVND (reference sequence). The CDR3 contains 16 residues. This CDR3 is CASSMSGGSSSYEQYF. CDR3 bases: TGTGCCAGTAGTATGTCCGGCGGGAGTTCCTCCTACGAGCAGTACTTC.

This clone was detected only once. The V and J genes are TRBV5-6 and TRBJ2-1; TRBD1 might be the D (7 bases). The germline V and J ends were trimmed by 1 base and 3 bases, with 8 bases remaining between them. The CDR3 spans 14 residues. Germline V gene lookup returns CDR1 SGHDT and CDR2 YYEEEE. CDR3 DNA sequence: TGTGCCAGCAGCTTGCAGGGGGGCTACAATGAGCAGTTCTTC. Amino acids: CASSLQGGYNEQFF. Looking up the rest from reference TRBV5-6 and TRBJ2-1 gives the full variable domain: DAGVTQSPTHLIKTRGQQVTLRCSPKSGHDTVSWYQQALGQGPQFIFQYYEEEERQRGNFPDRFSGHQFPNYSSELNVNALLLGDSALYLCASSLQGGYNEQFFGPGTRLTVL.

The J gene is TRBJ2-7, the V gene TRBV18, with D hard to call. V lost 2 bases and J 4 bases, leaving 12 bases between the germline ends. The CDR3 covers 14 residues. Germline CDR1 reads KGHSH; CDR2 reads LQKENI. CDR3 in amino acids: CASSPESKRYEQYF. In DNA, the CDR3 is TGTGCCAGCTCACCAGAATCCAAGAGGTACGAGCAGTACTTC.

The V gene is TRBV3-1 (or the pseudogene TRBV3-2), the J gene TRBJ1-2; D unresolved. The ends were cut back, 4 bases at V and 0 bases at J, with 9 bases in the middle. Germline V gives CDR1 LGHDT, CDR2 YNNKEL (reference sequence). The CDR3 sequence is 14 residues long. In DNA, the CDR3 is TGTGCCAGCAGCCGTTCGTTAGCTAACTATGGCTACACCTTC. It encodes CASSRSLANYGYTF.

This clone came up once. V is TRBV19 and J is TRBJ1-5; D not resolved. The germline V gene has CDR1 LNHDA and CDR2 SQIVND (reference sequence). This CDR3 comprises 13 residues. V was shortened by 3 bases and J by 6 bases, with 9 bases between the two germline ends. Written as DNA, the CDR3 is TGTGCCAGTAGTATTACAGTGCGTCAGCCCCAGCATTTT. Encoded protein: CASSITVRQPQHF.

The chain employs TRBV7-8 and TRBJ2-5; D is unclear. This CDR3 spans 11 amino acids. V lost 5 bases and J 5 bases, leaving 6 bases between the germline ends. Germline values: CDR1 SGHVS, CDR2 FQNEAQ. CDR3 DNA: TGTGCCAGCAGCCCCCGTGAGACCCAGTACTTC. It translates to CASSPRETQYF.

J is TRBJ2-3 and V is TRBV3-1 (or the pseudogene TRBV3-2); D is unresolved. V dropped 2 bases and J dropped 4 bases, with 7 bases sitting between them. The CDR3 runs 13 residues. Germline CDR1 is LGHDT and CDR2 is YNNKEL (reference sequence). The CDR3 DNA is TGTGCCAGCAGCCAATCAGGTGCAGATACGCAGTATTTT. Protein sequence: CASSQSGADTQYF.